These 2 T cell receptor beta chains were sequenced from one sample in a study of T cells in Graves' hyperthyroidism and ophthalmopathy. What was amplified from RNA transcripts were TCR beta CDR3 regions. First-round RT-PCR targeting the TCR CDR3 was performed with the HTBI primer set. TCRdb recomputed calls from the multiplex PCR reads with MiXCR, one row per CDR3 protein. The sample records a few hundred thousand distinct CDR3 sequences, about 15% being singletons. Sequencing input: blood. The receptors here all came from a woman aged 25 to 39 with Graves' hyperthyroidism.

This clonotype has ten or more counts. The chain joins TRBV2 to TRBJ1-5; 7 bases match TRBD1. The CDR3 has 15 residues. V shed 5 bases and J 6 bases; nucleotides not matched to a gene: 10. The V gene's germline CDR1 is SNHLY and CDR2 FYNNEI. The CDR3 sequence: CASSLDRQRSQPQHF. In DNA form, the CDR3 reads TGTGCCAGCAGTCTGGACAGGCAACGGAGTCAGCCCCAGCATTTT.

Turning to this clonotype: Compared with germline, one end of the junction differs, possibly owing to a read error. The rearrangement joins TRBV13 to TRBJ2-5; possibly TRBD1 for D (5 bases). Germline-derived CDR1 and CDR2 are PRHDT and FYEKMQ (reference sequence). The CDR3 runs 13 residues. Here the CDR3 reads CASSIGVAETQYF. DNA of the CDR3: TGTGCCAGCAGCATAGGGGTCGCAGAGACCCAGTACTTC.